This T cell receptor (beta chain) originates from a study of T-cell reconstitution after alpha-beta-depleted transplantation in children. General observations from the study: At the one-year point after transplant, T-cell counts and TCRbeta diversity were found to come mostly from T cells that had been newly produced. Several hundred expanded graft clones reportedly supplied alpha-beta T cells about two months after transplant. The origin of high day-60 TCRbeta diversity in some patients lay in surviving recipient T cells and thymic progenitors.

By share, this clonotype counts as medium-sized. Antigen specificity is unknown. Library preparation (for TCRbeta) was performed with unique molecular identifiers. Using its own MiXCR run on the PCR reads, TCRdb lists one record per CDR3 protein. The data show about 16,000 distinct CDR3 sequences, approximately 5.1% seen once. This TCR came from a boy aged 5 to 17 with acute lymphoblastic leukemia, due to receive a stem cell transplant. This specimen consisted of PBMCs, obtained before TCRalphabeta/CD19-depleted stem cell transplant.

The CDR3: CASSLVPEGEQYF. In nucleotides, the CDR3 is TGTGCCAGCAGCTTAGTCCCGGAAGGTGAGCAGTACTTC. J is TRBJ2-7 and V is TRBV7-8; no definite D call. V was shortened by 1 base and J by 7 bases, with 11 bases between the two germline ends. Looked up from germline, CDR1 is SGHVS and CDR2 is FQNEAQ. This CDR3 has 13 residues.